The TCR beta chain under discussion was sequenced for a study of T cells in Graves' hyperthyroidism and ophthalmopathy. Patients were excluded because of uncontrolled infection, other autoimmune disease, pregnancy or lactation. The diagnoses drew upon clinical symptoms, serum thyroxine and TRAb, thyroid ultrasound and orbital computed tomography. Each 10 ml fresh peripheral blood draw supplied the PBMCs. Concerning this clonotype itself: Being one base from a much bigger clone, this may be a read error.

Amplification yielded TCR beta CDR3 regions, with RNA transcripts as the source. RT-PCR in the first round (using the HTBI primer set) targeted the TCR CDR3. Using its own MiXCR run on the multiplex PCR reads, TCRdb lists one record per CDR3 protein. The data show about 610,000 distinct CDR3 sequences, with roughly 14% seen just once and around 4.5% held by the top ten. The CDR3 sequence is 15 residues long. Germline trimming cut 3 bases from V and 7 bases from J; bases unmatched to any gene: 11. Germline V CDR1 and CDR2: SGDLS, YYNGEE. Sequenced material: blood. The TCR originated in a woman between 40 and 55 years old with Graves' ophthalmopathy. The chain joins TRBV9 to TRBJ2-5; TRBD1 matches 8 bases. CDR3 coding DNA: TGTGCCAGCAGCGAAGGACAGGGCCGGGGAGGGACCCAGTACTTC. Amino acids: CASSEGQGRGGTQYF.